The 20 T cell receptor beta chains reported below all come from one sample, sequenced in a study of blood T cell repertoires in COVID-19. Profiling relied on immunoSEQ multiplex PCR, and the TCRdb table lists in-frame clones only, not all of them. Seen here are over 130,000 clones, 84% observed once, and the top ten hold around 9%. The sequenced material came from peripheral blood. The receptors here all came from a man aged 30 to 45 with COVID-19, enrolled during active disease.

J is TRBJ1-1 and V is TRBV9; unclear D gene. CDR3 length equals 13 residues. The germline CDR1 and CDR2 sequences are SGDLS and YYNGEE. The V end lost 4 bases, the J end lost 3 bases, and 10 bases lay between the germline ends. The CDR3 protein is CASSFGGYTEAFF. DNA of the CDR3: TGTGCCAGCAGCTTCGGAGGGTACACTGAAGCTTTCTTT.

J is TRBJ1-6 and V is TRBV5-4; TRBD1 agrees at 8 bases. The trim removed 6 bases at V and 4 bases at J, leaving 3 bases unmatched. This CDR3 has 14 amino acids. Germline V gene lookup returns CDR1 SGHNT and CDR2 YYREEE (reference sequence). DNA of the CDR3: TGTGCCAGCACCCGGACAGGGTATAATTCACCCCTCCACTTT. It specifies CASTRTGYNSPLHF.

The V and J genes are TRBV6-6 and TRBJ2-7, with 7 bases fitting TRBD1. This CDR3 contains 12 residues. V lost 6 bases, J lost 3 bases, and 2 bases stayed unmatched. Germline V gene sequence: CDR1 MNHNY, CDR2 SVGAGI (reference sequence). CDR3 residues: CASSYRGYEQYF. The CDR3, as DNA: TGTGCCAGCAGCTACAGGGGCTACGAGCAGTACTTC.

This chain uses TRBV27 with TRBJ2-3; TRBD1 aligns across 8 bases. The CDR3 sequence is 13 residues long. V was pared by 7 bases and J by 3 bases, with 3 bases of the junction left unmatched. CDR1 MNHEY and CDR2 SMNVEV come from the germline V gene (reference sequence). CDR3 nucleotide sequence: TGTGCCAGCAAGAGGACAGGGACAGATACGCAGTATTTT. Its protein product is CASKRTGTDTQYF.

The chain recombines TRBV7-9 with TRBJ1-3; D gene ambiguous. There are 15 residues in the CDR3. V gave up 2 bases and J gave up 4 bases, with 12 bases separating them. CDR1 and CDR2 from the germline V gene are SEHNR and FQNEAQ (reference sequence). The CDR3: CASSLRRVAGNTIYF. The CDR3 bases are TGTGCCAGCAGCTTACGGAGGGTAGCCGGAAACACCATATATTTT.

This clone appeared a single time. The chain uses TRBV6-5 and TRBJ1-2; D ambiguous. CDR1 is MNHEY and CDR2 is SVGAGI in the germline V gene. V was pared by 10 bases and J by 2 bases, with 11 bases between. The CDR3 has 12 residues. The chain's CDR3 is CAIETGNYGYTF. In DNA, the CDR3 is TGTGCCATCGAGACGGGGAACTATGGCTACACCTTC.

This sequence joins TRBV15 and TRBJ2-7, with 8 bases fitting TRBD2. The CDR3 is made up of 17 amino acids. The V gene end was trimmed by 1 base and the J gene end by 3 bases; junction bases not matched to a gene: 11. Germline V gene data show CDR1 as LNHNV and CDR2 as YYDKDF (reference sequence). The DNA of the CDR3 is TGTGCCACCAGCAGAGGCCTACTCGGGGGGGTTCGCTACGAGCAGTACTTC. Protein product: CATSRGLLGGVRYEQYF.

The chain joins TRBV9 to TRBJ2-7; D remains unclear. The CDR3 is 14 residues long. In germline, CDR1 is SGDLS, CDR2 YYNGEE. Deletions cut 3 bases from V and 1 base from J, with 11 bases between. The CDR3 loop is CASSGKTGSYEQYF. CDR3 DNA sequence: TGTGCCAGCAGCGGCAAGACTGGTTCCTACGAGCAGTACTTC.

The rearrangement joins TRBV18 to TRBJ2-1; 13 positions agree with TRBD2. The junction had 3 bases not matched to a gene; V was cut back by 0 bases and J by 7 bases. The CDR3 spans 16 residues. Germline lookup yields CDR1 KGHSH and CDR2 LQKENI. The CDR3, as DNA: TGTGCCAGCTCACCACCGGGGACTAGCGGGACGAATGAGCAGTTCTTC. Amino acid sequence: CASSPPGTSGTNEQFF.

The chain recombines TRBV2 with TRBJ2-3; the match to TRBD2 covers 7 bases. Germline CDR1 and CDR2: SNHLY and FYNNEI. This CDR3 contains 16 residues. V was pared by 7 bases and J by 4 bases, with 14 bases of the junction left unmatched. The CDR3 loop is CASTTGGEGLPDTQYF. The CDR3 DNA reads as TGTGCCAGCACGACTGGGGGGGAGGGCCTCCCAGATACGCAGTATTTT.

This clone was recorded only once. V usage is TRBV29-1 and J usage is TRBJ2-1; 12 nucleotides align to TRBD2. V dropped 4 bases and J dropped 10; count of bases not matched to a gene: 20. The germline V gene has CDR1 SQVTM and CDR2 ANQGSEA. The CDR3 length is 18 residues. The CDR3 loop reads CSVAGGPSGGGRFREQFF. The CDR3 DNA sequence: TGCAGCGTTGCCGGCGGTCCTAGCGGGGGGGGTCGGTTTCGAGAGCAGTTCTTC.

The CDR3 reads CASTSGTVNTEAFF. As DNA, the CDR3 is TGCGCCAGCACCTCCGGGACAGTCAACACTGAAGCTTTCTTT. J is TRBJ1-1 and V is TRBV5-1; 7 bases map to TRBD1. The CDR3 runs 14 residues. V lost 6 bases to trimming and J lost 2 bases; unmatched junction nucleotides: 7. In germline, CDR1 is SGHRS, CDR2 YFSETQ.

The chain joins TRBV19 to TRBJ2-2, with 11 bases lining up with TRBD1. J gave up 4 bases and V 7 bases, and 5 bases lay outside the gene matches. Germline V gene lookup returns CDR1 LNHDA and CDR2 SQIVND (reference sequence). The CDR3 extends over 15 amino acids. This chain's CDR3 is CASIWTGGLTGELFF. The CDR3 coding sequence is TGTGCCAGTATCTGGACAGGGGGCCTCACCGGGGAGCTGTTTTTT.

V and J are TRBV2 and TRBJ2-1; 9 nucleotides match TRBD1. Germline V gene lookup returns CDR1 SNHLY and CDR2 FYNNEI. Trimming removed 7 bases from V and 6 bases from J; junction bases left unmatched: 4. The CDR3 is 13 amino acids. CDR3 bases: TGTGCCAGCAAGGGACAGGGTGGCAATGAGCAGTTCTTC. Its translation: CASKGQGGNEQFF.

This chain connects TRBV21-1 to TRBJ1-5; the DNA was not compared with TRBD1, the D call given in the table. TRBV21-1 is assigned pseudogene status. The CDR3 sequence is 13 residues long. DNA for the CDR3: TGTGCCAGCAGCAGGGGGCGCAATCAGCCCCAGCATTTT. This translates into CASSRGRNQPQHF.

V is TRBV10-2 and J is TRBJ2-5; a weak D match, TRBD1 (6 bases). Per the germline V gene, CDR1 is WSHSY and CDR2 is SAAADI. V lost 6 bases to trimming and J lost 1 base, with 12 bases between them. CDR3 length equals 14 residues. In DNA form, the CDR3 reads TGCGCCAGCAGGGGACAAGGCCGCCAAGAGACCCAGTACTTC. Translated, it gives CASRGQGRQETQYF.

V and J are TRBV9 and TRBJ1-3; 12 bases map to TRBD1. This CDR3 is built from 15 residues. The germline gives CDR1 SGDLS, CDR2 YYNGEE. J lost 7 bases, V lost 4 bases, and 6 bases had no gene match. This chain's CDR3 is CASSTPGQGANTIYF. The CDR3, as DNA: TGTGCCAGCAGCACCCCGGGACAGGGGGCTAACACCATATATTTT.

The chain joins TRBV19 to TRBJ1-5; 7 nucleotides line up with TRBD1. CDR3 size: 13 residues. CDR1 is LNHDA, CDR2 SQIVND, per germline (reference sequence). V lost 5 bases and J lost 7; bases outside the gene matches: 5. CDR3 residues: CASSQDRVQPQHF. The CDR3 region has the DNA TGTGCCAGTAGTCAAGACAGGGTCCAGCCCCAGCATTTT. Combining the CDR3 with reference TRBV19 and TRBJ1-5 gives the whole variable domain DGGITQSPKYLFRKEGQNVTLSCEQNLNHDAMYWYRQDPGQGLRLIYYSQIVNDFQKGDIAEGYSVSREKKESFPLTVTSAQKNPTAFYLCASSQDRVQPQHFGDGTRLSIL.

The V and J genes are TRBV7-3 and TRBJ2-1, with 8 bases that match TRBD2. Unmatched junction bases numbered 3, after V lost 1 base and J lost 10 bases. Germline CDR1 is SGHTA and CDR2 is FQGTGA. The CDR3 is 13 residues long. CDR3 protein: CASSLNLAGEQFF. CDR3 bases: TGTGCCAGCAGCTTAAATTTAGCGGGGGAGCAGTTCTTC.

The table lists this clone with a count of one. The V call is TRBV6-5, the J call TRBJ1-4; no definite D call. There are 13 residues in the CDR3. The V gene lost 8 bases and the J gene lost 8 bases, with 15 bases spanning the gap. The V gene's germline CDR1 is MNHEY and CDR2 SVGAGI. CDR3 amino acids: CASGLFDKEKLFF. Written as DNA, the CDR3 is TGTGCCAGCGGCCTATTTGACAAGGAAAAACTGTTTTTT.